These T cell receptor beta chains were read from a single sample in a study of blood T cells in healthy people across ages. TCRdb re-analysed the 5' RACE reads in MiXCR, keeping a single row per CDR3 protein. The sample lists 800,000 or so distinct CDR3 sequences, around a quarter occurring once. Another study also made use of these data, one on T cells of mothers and their children.

Sequenced input: blood. These TCRs come from a boy aged 5 to 17 in good health. Each CDR3 is given with its conserved first and last residue. Each record gives: D gene, J gene, V gene, clone size, CDR3 protein, CDR3 DNA. The D gene is left open where the match is weak. Rows may omit the clone size; those that give it use once, few, many or a size class.

>TRBD2|TRBJ2-1|TRBV11-2|.
CASSLVLAGSEQFF
TGTGCCAGCAGCTTAGTACTAGCGGGAAGTGAGCAGTTCTTC
>TRBD2|TRBJ2-7|TRBV10-3|few
CAISVLAGVVFYEQYF
TGTGCCATCAGTGTACTAGCGGGAGTAGTGTTCTACGAGCAGTACTTC
>TRBD1|TRBJ2-3|TRBV29-1|few
CSVAGGLGTDTQYF
TGCAGCGTTGCAGGGGGCCTAGGCACAGATACGCAGTATTTT
>TRBD2|TRBJ2-5|TRBV12-3/TRBV12-4|few
CASSHGLAGASTRETQYF
TGTGCCAGCAGTCACGGACTAGCGGGGGCGTCCACCCGCGAGACCCAGTACTTC
>.|TRBJ2-7|TRBV20-1|.
CSARDPTTSSYEQYF
TGTAGTGCTAGAGATCCAACCACGAGCTCCTACGAGCAGTACTTC
>.|TRBJ1-5|TRBV20-1|.
CSASEGTSNQPQHF
TGCAGTGCTTCCGAGGGGACTAGCAATCAGCCCCAGCATTTT
>.|TRBJ2-4|TRBV13|.
CATASVAKNIQYF
TGTGCCACTGCCAGCGTAGCCAAAAACATTCAGTACTTC
>.|TRBJ2-1|TRBV5-6|few
CASRPDRYNEQFF
TGTGCCAGCAGACCCGACAGGTACAATGAGCAGTTCTTC
>.|TRBJ2-7|TRBV7-2|.
CASSLEGLNEQYF
TGTGCCAGCAGCTTAGAAGGGTTGAACGAGCAGTACTTC
>.|TRBJ1-3|TRBV29-1|.
CSVVPRVSGNTIYF
TGCAGCGTTGTGCCCAGGGTCTCTGGAAACACCATATATTTT
>.|TRBJ1-1|TRBV11-1|.
CASSSNTGPTEAFF
TGTGCCAGCAGCTCCAACACAGGGCCCACTGAAGCTTTCTTT
>TRBD2|TRBJ2-5|TRBV20-1|many
CSARDGTSGMETQYF
TGCAGTGCTAGAGATGGGACTAGCGGGATGGAGACCCAGTACTTC
>.|TRBJ1-1|TRBV6-2/TRBV6-3|.
CASSYSVSGNEAFF
TGTGCCAGCAGTTACTCGGTATCCGGGAATGAAGCTTTCTTT
>.|TRBJ2-5|TRBV10-2|.
CASSEGDSQETQYF
TGCGCCAGCAGTGAGGGGGACTCCCAAGAGACCCAGTACTTC
>.|TRBJ2-3|TRBV12-3/TRBV12-4|.
CASSPGSGYDTQYF
TGTGCCAGCAGCCCAGGAAGCGGCTATGATACGCAGTATTTT
>.|TRBJ1-5|TRBV3-1|.
CASSQNGDDQPQHF
TGTGCCAGCAGCCAAAACGGGGATGATCAGCCCCAGCATTTT
>.|TRBJ1-1|TRBV9|.
CASSVASQARTEAFF
TGTGCCAGCAGCGTAGCGTCGCAGGCGCGCACTGAAGCTTTCTTT
>TRBD2|TRBJ2-1|TRBV5-4|.
CASGLTSGRAQSYEQFF
TGTGCCAGCGGCCTGACTAGCGGGAGGGCCCAAAGCTATGAGCAGTTCTTC
>.|TRBJ2-5|TRBV19|.
CACRIRDGQDTQYF
TGTGCCTGTCGGATCCGGGACGGGCAGGACACCCAGTACTTC
>.|TRBJ2-4|TRBV10-3|few
CAISESDGRAYF
TGTGCCATCAGTGAGTCGGACGGCAGGGCGTACTTC
>TRBD2|TRBJ2-1|TRBV29-1|.
CSVGGTIASSYNEQFF
TGCAGCGTCGGAGGGACTATCGCCAGCTCCTACAATGAGCAGTTCTTC
>.|TRBJ1-5|TRBV24-1|few
CASQSGVSHNQPQHF
TGTGCCTCCCAGTCAGGGGTTAGCCACAATCAGCCCCAGCATTTT
>TRBD1|TRBJ2-3|TRBV10-3|.
CAISESKGQGASDTQYF
TGTGCCATCAGTGAGTCAAAAGGACAGGGGGCCTCAGATACGCAGTATTTT
>.|TRBJ2-7|TRBV2|.
CAGSDGPYEQYF
TGTGCCGGCAGTGACGGCCCCTACGAGCAGTACTTC
>TRBD1|TRBJ2-3|TRBV28|few
CASSFSGGDTQYF
TGTGCCAGCAGTTTCTCAGGGGGAGATACGCAGTATTTT
>.|TRBJ2-5|TRBV12-3/TRBV12-4|.
CASSLGTEYQETQYF
TGTGCCAGCAGTTTAGGGACAGAGTACCAAGAGACCCAGTACTTC
>.|TRBJ2-3|TRBV20-1|.
CSALGASADTQYF
TGCAGTGCCTTAGGAGCTTCCGCAGATACGCAGTATTTT
>TRBD2|TRBJ2-7|TRBV4-3|.
CASSPLADLSYEQYF
TGCGCCAGCAGCCCACTAGCGGACCTCTCCTACGAGCAGTACTTC
>.|TRBJ2-4|TRBV6-1|few
CASSGGTNIQYF
TGTGCCAGCAGTGGGGGGACAAACATTCAGTACTTC
>.|TRBJ2-3|TRBV20-1|.
CSAPNLVGMRTDTQYF
TGCAGTGCCCCGAATCTAGTGGGGATGCGCACAGATACGCAGTATTTT
>.|TRBJ1-1|TRBV20-1|few
CSAYPWTSRIAEAFF
TGCAGTGCTTACCCCTGGACAAGTCGGATCGCTGAAGCTTTCTTT
>.|TRBJ2-6|TRBV10-3|.
CAITPTGANVLTF
TGTGCCATCACCCCTACTGGGGCCAACGTCCTGACTTTC
>.|TRBJ1-1|TRBV4-3|few
CASSQWNSNTEAFF
TGCGCCAGCAGCCAATGGAACTCGAACACTGAAGCTTTCTTT
>TRBD1|TRBJ2-1|TRBV20-1|.
CSAGGQGETEQFF
TGCAGTGCTGGGGGACAGGGGGAAACTGAGCAGTTCTTC
>.|TRBJ2-5|TRBV7-2|.
CASSSTGWQETQYF
TGTGCCAGCAGCTCCACAGGGTGGCAAGAGACCCAGTACTTC
>.|TRBJ2-4|TRBV12-3/TRBV12-4|.
CASSLRGPGNIQYF
TGTGCCAGCAGCCTTCGGGGGCCGGGAAACATTCAGTACTTC
>.|TRBJ2-3|TRBV29-1|.
CSVELVRAGYRTDTQYF
TGCAGCGTTGAGCTCGTTCGGGCAGGATATAGAACAGATACGCAGTATTTT
>.|TRBJ2-1|TRBV5-1|.
CASSSLRQENWNEQFF
TGCGCCAGCAGCTCCCTACGACAGGAAAATTGGAATGAGCAGTTCTTC
>.|TRBJ2-7|TRBV28|few
CASRSGGMAEEQYF
TGTGCCAGCAGATCGGGCGGGATGGCAGAAGAGCAGTACTTC
>.|TRBJ1-1|TRBV7-2|few
CASTDGRMNTEAFF
TGTGCCAGCACAGATGGACGCATGAACACTGAAGCTTTCTTT
>TRBD2|TRBJ2-1|TRBV7-2|.
CASSFAGLAGGSYNEQFF
TGTGCCAGCAGCTTCGCGGGACTAGCGGGAGGATCCTACAATGAGCAGTTCTTC
>.|TRBJ2-7|TRBV30|few
CAWSRVGPVAHYEQYF
TGTGCCTGGAGCCGAGTAGGGCCCGTGGCCCACTACGAGCAGTACTTC
>TRBD1|TRBJ1-2|TRBV7-2|few
CASSPGTGPSRGYTF
TGCGCCAGCAGCCCAGGGACAGGACCATCACGGGGCTACACCTTC
>.|TRBJ1-4|TRBV9|few
CASSVGLDVGKLFF
TGTGCCAGCAGCGTGGGTCTGGACGTCGGAAAACTGTTTTTT
>.|TRBJ2-7|TRBV7-2|few
CASSLHWDGTYEQYF
TGTGCCAGCAGCCTTCACTGGGACGGAACCTACGAGCAGTACTTC
>TRBD1|TRBJ1-5|TRBV7-2|.
CASSLGTGGARFQPQHF
TGTGCCAGCAGCTTAGGGACAGGGGGCGCGCGTTTTCAGCCCCAGCATTTT
>.|TRBJ2-6|TRBV7-2|.
CAWDGRRSGANVLTF
TGTGCCTGGGACGGGCGTCGCTCTGGGGCCAACGTCCTGACTTTC
>.|TRBJ2-2|TRBV12-3/TRBV12-4|.
CASTLARNTGELFF
TGTGCCAGCACGTTAGCCAGAAACACCGGGGAGCTGTTTTTT
>.|TRBJ2-5|TRBV7-6|few
CASSLAGGARETQYF
TGCGCCAGCAGCTTAGCAGGAGGGGCGAGGGAGACCCAGTACTTC
>.|TRBJ2-7|TRBV12-3/TRBV12-4|.
CASSADDSSYEQYF
TGTGCCAGCAGTGCAGACGACAGCTCCTACGAGCAGTACTTC
>TRBD1|TRBJ1-2|TRBV20-1|few
CSARDPGQGAGGYTF
TGCAGTGCTAGAGACCCCGGACAGGGGGCTGGTGGCTACACCTTC
>TRBD1|TRBJ1-3|TRBV7-9|.
CASSAGQGTNTIYF
TGTGCCAGCAGCGCAGGACAGGGGACAAACACCATATATTTT
>.|TRBJ2-1|TRBV28|.
CASSSQDYNEQFF
TGTGCCAGCAGTTCCCAGGATTACAATGAGCAGTTCTTC
>.|TRBJ2-7|TRBV6-7|.
CASETLSWAYEQYF
TGTGCCAGCGAAACCCTCTCCTGGGCTTACGAGCAGTACTTC
>.|TRBJ1-1|TRBV12-3/TRBV12-4|.
CASRDTNTEAFF
TGTGCCAGCAGAGACACCAACACTGAAGCTTTCTTT